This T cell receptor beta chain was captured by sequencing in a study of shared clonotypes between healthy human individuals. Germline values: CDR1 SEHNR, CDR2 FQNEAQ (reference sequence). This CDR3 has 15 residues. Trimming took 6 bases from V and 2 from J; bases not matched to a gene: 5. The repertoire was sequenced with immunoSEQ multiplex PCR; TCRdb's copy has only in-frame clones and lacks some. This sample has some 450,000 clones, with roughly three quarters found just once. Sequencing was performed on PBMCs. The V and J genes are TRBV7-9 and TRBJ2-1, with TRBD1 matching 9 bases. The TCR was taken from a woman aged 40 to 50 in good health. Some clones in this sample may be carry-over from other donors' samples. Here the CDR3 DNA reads TGTGCCAGCAGGGACACAGGGGGCACCTACAATGAGCAGTTCTTC. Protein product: CASRDTGGTYNEQFF.